Listed below are T cell receptor beta chains from one sample, sequenced in a study of a mutant IDH1 vaccine in newly diagnosed glioma. Using immunoSEQ multiplex PCR, the repertoire was profiled, and TCRdb retains in-frame clones only, with some absent. The sample has about 55,000 clones; 80% to 85% are singletons. Antigens of these TCRs are unknown. This specimen consisted of PBMCs, obtained from a glioma patient whose treatment included an IDH1 peptide vaccine. The source is a woman aged 18-29 years with glioma. CDR3s include the opening cysteine and the closing phenylalanine or tryptophan. A D gene is named only where the DNA matches it firmly. Only part of the rows carry a size: once, few, many, or a class if the clone is expanded.

j_call: TRBJ2-1
d_call: -
v_call: TRBV29-1
cdr3_length: 12
clone_size: -
cdr3_aa: CSASGPGNEQFF
cdr3_nt: TGCAGCGCCTCAGGGCCGGGGAATGAGCAGTTCTTC

j_call: TRBJ1-2
d_call: TRBD1
v_call: TRBV6-6
cdr3_length: 14
clone_size: -
cdr3_aa: CASSPPGQPYGYTF
cdr3_nt: TGTGCCAGCAGTCCACCGGGACAGCCCTATGGCTACACCTTC

j_call: TRBJ1-1
d_call: TRBD1
v_call: TRBV25-1
cdr3_length: 13
clone_size: -
cdr3_aa: CATETGANTEAFF
cdr3_nt: TGTGCCACCGAGACAGGGGCGAACACTGAAGCTTTCTTT

j_call: TRBJ2-5
d_call: -
v_call: TRBV11-2
cdr3_length: 14
clone_size: -
cdr3_aa: CASSIAWDRETQYF
cdr3_nt: TGTGCCAGCAGCATCGCCTGGGACCGAGAGACCCAGTACTTC

j_call: TRBJ1-2
d_call: -
v_call: TRBV7-2
cdr3_length: 14
clone_size: -
cdr3_aa: CASSLSRSNYGYTF
cdr3_nt: TGTGCCAGCAGTTTGTCGAGGAGTAACTATGGCTACACCTTC

j_call: TRBJ2-2
d_call: TRBD1
v_call: TRBV10-3
cdr3_length: 16
clone_size: few
cdr3_aa: CAILGQGNTGTGELFF
cdr3_nt: TGTGCCATCCTCGGACAGGGGAACACGGGGACCGGGGAGCTGTTTTTT

j_call: TRBJ2-5
d_call: TRBD2
v_call: TRBV11-3
cdr3_length: 15
clone_size: -
cdr3_aa: CASSLGPRGEETQYF
cdr3_nt: TGTGCCAGCAGCTTAGGCCCCCGGGGGGAAGAGACCCAGTACTTC

j_call: TRBJ2-1
d_call: TRBD1
v_call: TRBV30
cdr3_length: 15
clone_size: -
cdr3_aa: CAWSPGQGVIDEQFF
cdr3_nt: TGTGCCTGGAGCCCGGGACAGGGGGTAATCGATGAGCAGTTCTTC

j_call: TRBJ2-1
d_call: TRBD2
v_call: TRBV30
cdr3_length: 17
clone_size: once
cdr3_aa: CAWSVPSGRAKEYEQFF
cdr3_nt: TGTGCCTGGAGTGTACCTAGCGGGAGGGCCAAAGAATATGAGCAGTTCTTC

j_call: TRBJ2-2
d_call: -
v_call: TRBV5-1
cdr3_length: 15
clone_size: once
cdr3_aa: CASSLFGPNTGELFF
cdr3_nt: TGCGCCAGCAGCTTGTTTGGACCGAACACCGGGGAGCTGTTTTTT

j_call: TRBJ2-4
d_call: TRBD2
v_call: TRBV10-3
cdr3_length: 17
clone_size: -
cdr3_aa: CAISEKGLAGAKNIQYF
cdr3_nt: TGTGCCATCAGTGAGAAGGGACTAGCGGGTGCCAAAAACATTCAGTACTTC

j_call: TRBJ2-7
d_call: -
v_call: TRBV9
cdr3_length: 15
clone_size: -
cdr3_aa: CASSPGGGASYEQYF
cdr3_nt: TGTGCCAGCAGCCCGGGGGGCGGGGCCTCCTACGAGCAGTACTTC

j_call: TRBJ2-5
d_call: TRBD1
v_call: TRBV27
cdr3_length: 12
clone_size: once
cdr3_aa: CASSRTGETQYF
cdr3_nt: TGTGCCAGCAGCCGGACAGGAGAGACCCAGTACTTC

j_call: TRBJ1-2
d_call: -
v_call: TRBV6-5
cdr3_length: 15
clone_size: once
cdr3_aa: CASKKGDRPGSGYTF
cdr3_nt: TGTGCCAGCAAAAAGGGAGACAGACCAGGCTCCGGCTACACCTTC

j_call: TRBJ2-7
d_call: -
v_call: TRBV7-6
cdr3_length: 14
clone_size: -
cdr3_aa: CASSKQGVSYEQYF
cdr3_nt: TGTGCCAGCAGCAAACAAGGTGTTTCCTACGAGCAGTACTTC

j_call: TRBJ2-5
d_call: TRBD2
v_call: TRBV7-2
cdr3_length: 16
clone_size: -
cdr3_aa: CASSLRLAGVRETQYF
cdr3_nt: TGTGCCAGCAGCCTCCGACTAGCGGGAGTTAGGGAGACCCAGTACTTC

j_call: TRBJ2-1
d_call: -
v_call: TRBV5-1
cdr3_length: 16
clone_size: -
cdr3_aa: CASSSHSGLTYNEQFF
cdr3_nt: TGCGCCAGCAGCTCACACAGCGGGCTTACCTACAATGAGCAGTTCTTC

j_call: TRBJ2-3
d_call: TRBD2
v_call: TRBV4-2
cdr3_length: 19
clone_size: -
cdr3_aa: CASSQSSKRQRGSTDTQYF
cdr3_nt: TGTGCCAGCAGCCAATCTTCTAAGCGGCAGCGGGGGAGCACAGATACGCAGTATTTT

j_call: TRBJ1-5
d_call: -
v_call: TRBV18
cdr3_length: 15
clone_size: -
cdr3_aa: CASSPGLKIDQPQHF
cdr3_nt: TGTGCCAGCTCACCTGGACTAAAGATCGATCAGCCCCAGCATTTT

j_call: TRBJ1-2
d_call: -
v_call: TRBV11-2
cdr3_length: 14
clone_size: -
cdr3_aa: CASSLAQGFYGYTF
cdr3_nt: TGTGCCAGCAGCTTAGCACAGGGATTCTATGGCTACACCTTC

j_call: TRBJ2-5
d_call: -
v_call: TRBV10-3
cdr3_length: 15
clone_size: -
cdr3_aa: CAIRGSGSSQETQYF
cdr3_nt: TGTGCCATCAGGGGTTCTGGCTCGTCACAAGAGACCCAGTACTTC

j_call: TRBJ2-5
d_call: -
v_call: TRBV4-1
cdr3_length: 13
clone_size: -
cdr3_aa: CASSQLRGETQYF
cdr3_nt: TGCGCCAGCAGCCAGTTGCGAGGGGAGACCCAGTACTTC

j_call: TRBJ1-1
d_call: -
v_call: TRBV18
cdr3_length: 16
clone_size: -
cdr3_aa: CASSPRSQQGSTEAFF
cdr3_nt: TGTGCCAGCTCACCACGTAGTCAACAGGGAAGCACTGAAGCTTTCTTT

j_call: TRBJ2-2
d_call: -
v_call: TRBV19
cdr3_length: 16
clone_size: -
cdr3_aa: CASSIGSGRHTGELFF
cdr3_nt: TGTGCCAGTAGTATAGGGTCAGGGCGGCACACCGGGGAGCTGTTTTTT

j_call: TRBJ1-5
d_call: -
v_call: TRBV2
cdr3_length: 15
clone_size: -
cdr3_aa: CASSVAGSSNQPQHF
cdr3_nt: TGTGCCAGCAGTGTTGCAGGGTCCTCAAATCAGCCCCAGCATTTT

j_call: TRBJ2-7
d_call: TRBD1
v_call: TRBV4-1
cdr3_length: 14
clone_size: -
cdr3_aa: CASSHRTGNYEQYF
cdr3_nt: TGCGCCAGCAGCCATCGGACAGGGAACTACGAGCAGTACTTC

j_call: TRBJ2-4
d_call: TRBD1
v_call: TRBV5-4
cdr3_length: 14
clone_size: -
cdr3_aa: CASSFRDRGNIQYF
cdr3_nt: TGTGCCAGCAGCTTCCGAGACAGGGGAAACATTCAGTACTTC

j_call: TRBJ2-7
d_call: -
v_call: TRBV11-2
cdr3_length: 14
clone_size: -
cdr3_aa: CASSLINRAYEQYF
cdr3_nt: TGTGCCAGCAGCTTAATTAACAGGGCCTACGAGCAGTACTTC

j_call: TRBJ1-1
d_call: -
v_call: TRBV29-1
cdr3_length: 10
clone_size: -
cdr3_aa: CSGGHTEAFF
cdr3_nt: TGCAGCGGAGGGCACACTGAAGCTTTCTTT

j_call: TRBJ2-2
d_call: -
v_call: TRBV4-3
cdr3_length: 14
clone_size: -
cdr3_aa: CASSPWGAGGELFF
cdr3_nt: TGCGCCAGCAGCCCTTGGGGGGCGGGCGGGGAGCTGTTTTTT

j_call: TRBJ1-4
d_call: -
v_call: TRBV5-8
cdr3_length: 16
clone_size: -
cdr3_aa: CASSPTNFGGRKKLFF
cdr3_nt: TGTGCCAGCAGCCCAACTAACTTTGGGGGGAGAAAAAAACTGTTTTTT

j_call: TRBJ2-5
d_call: -
v_call: TRBV2
cdr3_length: 14
clone_size: -
cdr3_aa: CASSVGLYQETQYF
cdr3_nt: TGTGCCAGCAGTGTGGGGCTGTACCAAGAGACCCAGTACTTC

j_call: TRBJ2-7
d_call: -
v_call: TRBV2
cdr3_length: 11
clone_size: once
cdr3_aa: CASSRAYEQYF
cdr3_nt: TGTGCCAGCAGCCGCGCCTACGAGCAGTACTTC

j_call: TRBJ1-1
d_call: -
v_call: TRBV19
cdr3_length: 13
clone_size: few
cdr3_aa: CASTPSFAVEAFF
cdr3_nt: TGTGCCAGTACCCCGTCATTTGCGGTTGAAGCTTTCTTT

j_call: TRBJ2-7
d_call: -
v_call: TRBV14
cdr3_length: 14
clone_size: -
cdr3_aa: CASSQDWVRNEQYF
cdr3_nt: TGTGCCAGCAGCCAAGATTGGGTGAGGAACGAGCAGTACTTC

j_call: TRBJ2-1
d_call: TRBD2
v_call: TRBV5-1
cdr3_length: 15
clone_size: -
cdr3_aa: CASSQGLAGENEQFF
cdr3_nt: TGCGCCAGCAGCCAGGGACTAGCGGGAGAAAATGAGCAGTTCTTC

j_call: TRBJ2-2
d_call: -
v_call: TRBV6-5
cdr3_length: 13
clone_size: -
cdr3_aa: CASVGAGTGELFF
cdr3_nt: TGTGCCAGCGTCGGGGCCGGAACCGGGGAGCTGTTTTTT

j_call: TRBJ2-3
d_call: -
v_call: TRBV9
cdr3_length: 16
clone_size: -
cdr3_aa: CASSVATSGATDTQYF
cdr3_nt: TGTGCCAGCAGCGTAGCTACGTCGGGGGCCACAGATACGCAGTATTTT

j_call: TRBJ1-1
d_call: -
v_call: TRBV18
cdr3_length: 17
clone_size: -
cdr3_aa: CASSPLARGGRNTEAFF
cdr3_nt: TGTGCCAGCTCACCACTCGCCCGGGGTGGACGGAACACTGAAGCTTTCTTT

j_call: TRBJ1-2
d_call: TRBD1
v_call: TRBV19
cdr3_length: 17
clone_size: once
cdr3_aa: CASSIGAGTGGRYGYTF
cdr3_nt: TGTGCCAGTAGTATAGGGGCCGGGACAGGGGGCCGATATGGCTACACCTTC

j_call: TRBJ2-3
d_call: TRBD2
v_call: TRBV27
cdr3_length: 16
clone_size: -
cdr3_aa: CASRLGLAGAGGTQYF
cdr3_nt: TGTGCCAGCAGGCTGGGACTAGCGGGAGCAGGGGGTACGCAGTATTTT

j_call: TRBJ1-2
d_call: TRBD1
v_call: TRBV6-1
cdr3_length: 13
clone_size: -
cdr3_aa: CASRETGSYGYTF
cdr3_nt: TGTGCCAGCAGGGAGACAGGGTCCTATGGCTACACCTTC

j_call: TRBJ2-7
d_call: -
v_call: TRBV5-4
cdr3_length: 12
clone_size: -
cdr3_aa: CASSPKRDEQYF
cdr3_nt: TGTGCCAGCAGCCCAAAGCGGGACGAGCAGTACTTC

j_call: TRBJ1-3
d_call: -
v_call: TRBV6-5
cdr3_length: 15
clone_size: -
cdr3_aa: CASIKWKGRGNTIYF
cdr3_nt: TGTGCCAGCATTAAATGGAAGGGTCGAGGAAACACCATATATTTT

j_call: TRBJ1-1
d_call: TRBD1
v_call: TRBV29-1
cdr3_length: 14
clone_size: -
cdr3_aa: CSARGGTGNTEAFF
cdr3_nt: TGCAGCGCGCGAGGGGGGACAGGAAACACTGAAGCTTTCTTT

j_call: TRBJ2-7
d_call: TRBD1
v_call: TRBV11-3
cdr3_length: 15
clone_size: -
cdr3_aa: CASSPTRDRVVEQYF
cdr3_nt: TGTGCCAGCAGCCCCACCCGGGACAGGGTGGTCGAGCAGTACTTC